Following are 17 T cell receptor beta chains from one sample sequenced in a study of control samples from healthy donors and cancer patients. The repertoire was sequenced with immunoSEQ multiplex PCR; TCRdb's copy has only in-frame clones and lacks some. The data contain around 90,000 clones, approximately 87% of them singletons. The material sequenced was blood. The receptors were gathered from a woman in her thirties or forties in good health.

The chain joins TRBV5-1 to TRBJ1-2; D ambiguous. The germline gives CDR1 SGHRS, CDR2 YFSETQ. The V end was cut by 0 bases, the J end by 6 bases, with 6 bases between. The CDR3 has 12 amino acids. The CDR3 coding sequence is TGCGCCAGCAGCTTGGAATCTCATGGCTACACCTTC. It translates to CASSLESHGYTF.

The V call is TRBV27, the J call TRBJ1-2, with D unresolved. Per germline, CDR1 MNHEY and CDR2 SMNVEV (reference sequence). Trimming left V 8 bases short and J 0 bases short, with 13 bases between. The CDR3 spans 14 residues. CDR3 DNA: TGTGCCAGCTCGATTTCGTGGGCTAACTATGGCTACACCTTC. Residues: CASSISWANYGYTF.

The rearrangement joins TRBV19 to TRBJ2-7, with 11 bases aligning to TRBD2. Germline loops: CDR1 LNHDA, CDR2 SQIVND (reference sequence). V trimming: 3 bases; J trimming: 0 bases; junction bases outside the gene matches: 7. The CDR3 consists of 17 residues. This CDR3 reads CASSMGTSGSVSYEQYF. The DNA for the CDR3 is TGTGCCAGTAGTATGGGGACTAGCGGTTCCGTCTCCTACGAGCAGTACTTC.

Turning to this clone: One end of the junction fails to match germline, which may point to a read error. As DNA, the CDR3 is TGTCCCAGCAGCCGAAGACCGGGACTAGCGGGGGGGGTCCCAGATACGCAGTATTTT. This codes for CPSSRRPGLAGGVPDTQYF. The chain has TRBV5-5 and TRBJ2-3; 16 positions match TRBD2. This CDR3 comprises 19 residues. The V gene's germline CDR1 is SGHKS and CDR2 YYEKEE (reference sequence).

The chain has TRBV13 and TRBJ1-1; 8 bases fit TRBD1. The CDR3 sequence is 16 residues long. Per germline, CDR1 PRHDT and CDR2 FYEKMQ (reference sequence). With 0 bases clipped from V and 0 bases from J, the junction kept 3 bases outside the gene matches. The CDR3 sequence: CASSLGQGVLNTEAFF. In DNA, the CDR3 is TGTGCCAGCAGCTTAGGACAGGGGGTTTTGAACACTGAAGCTTTCTTT.

V usage is TRBV2 and J usage is TRBJ2-7, with D possibly being TRBD1 (6 bases). V lost 4 bases and J 5 bases, leaving 21 bases between the germline ends. The CDR3 totals 16 residues. The germline V gene encodes CDR1 SNHLY and CDR2 FYNNEI. CDR3 in amino acids: CASSGRPTGRVDEQYF. The CDR3 nucleotides are TGTGCCAGCAGTGGTCGACCGACAGGTAGGGTCGACGAGCAGTACTTC.

This clone was picked up a small number of times. V is TRBV28 and J is TRBJ1-2; perhaps TRBD1 as D (5 bases). Trimming removed 2 bases from V and 3 bases from J, with 7 bases in between. CDR1 MDHEN and CDR2 SYDVKM come from the germline V gene. The CDR3 has 13 amino acids. CDR3 DNA: TGTGCCAGCAGTTTACTGGGGCACTATGGCTACACCTTC. Amino acids: CASSLLGHYGYTF.

The CDR3 DNA sequence: TGTGCCAGTACCACCTTGGCGGCGGGGGGGCGAAATGAGCAGTTCTTC. Translated: CASTTLAAGGRNEQFF. The V and J genes are TRBV19 and TRBJ2-1; 9 bases are shared with TRBD2. After removal of 7 bases from V and 7 bases from J, the junction contained 14 bases not matched to a gene. The CDR3 contains 16 residues. Germline CDR1 reads LNHDA; CDR2 reads SQIVND (reference sequence).

This chain links TRBV5-4 with TRBJ2-1, with 12 bases identical to TRBD1. This CDR3 contains 16 residues. V shed 0 bases and J 10 bases; nucleotides not matched to a gene: 8. Germline CDR1 is SGHNT and CDR2 is YYREEE (reference sequence). CDR3 protein: CASSLAPGQGAGEQFF. The CDR3 coding sequence is TGTGCCAGCAGCTTGGCCCCGGGACAGGGGGCAGGCGAGCAGTTCTTC.

The V and J genes are TRBV27 and TRBJ2-7; the D is unclear. Germline V gene sequence: CDR1 MNHEY, CDR2 SMNVEV (reference sequence). Trimming pared 6 bases from V and 1 base from J, leaving 13 bases between. CDR3 length: 14 amino acids. CDR3 sequence: CASSPVVRSYEQYF. For the CDR3, the DNA is TGTGCCAGCAGCCCCGTGGTTAGGTCCTACGAGCAGTACTTC.

In this sample, this clone turned up once. The chain has TRBV29-1 and TRBJ1-2; D is possibly TRBD1 (5 bases). The germline gives CDR1 SQVTM, CDR2 ANQGSEA. This CDR3 spans 11 amino acids. V was shortened by 6 bases and J by 5 bases, with 10 bases between the two germline ends. The CDR3 nucleotides read TGCAGCGTCCGGGACGGTTATGGCTACACCTTC. Translating it yields CSVRDGYGYTF.

This clone was detected once. The V gene is TRBV25-1, the J gene TRBJ2-1; a possible D gene is TRBD1 (6 bases). Germline V gives CDR1 MGHDK, CDR2 SYGVNS. The CDR3 is 14 residues long. V lost 2 bases and J 5 bases, leaving 10 bases between the germline ends. CDR3 sequence reads: CASSEETGNNEQFF. CDR3 DNA: TGTGCCAGCAGTGAAGAGACAGGTAACAATGAGCAGTTCTTC.

The chain joins TRBV10-3 to TRBJ2-7; tentatively, D is TRBD1 (6 bases). With 0 bases removed from V and 5 bases from J, the gap between germline ends came to 11 bases. The CDR3 consists of 14 residues. Germline V gene data show CDR1 as ENHRY and CDR2 as SYGVKD. CDR3: CAISESRGTNEQYF. The DNA for the CDR3 is TGTGCCATCAGTGAGTCGAGGGGGACGAACGAGCAGTACTTC.

The chain recombines TRBV18 with TRBJ2-3; TRBD2 aligns across 7 bases. V shed 1 base and J 2 bases; nucleotides not matched to a gene: 6. The CDR3 runs 16 residues. Germline V lookup: CDR1 KGHSH, CDR2 LQKENI. CDR3 region: CASSPQGSGSTDTQYF. DNA of the CDR3: TGTGCCAGCTCACCACAGGGTAGCGGGTCCACAGATACGCAGTATTTT. Full variable domain (outside the CDR3, taken from reference TRBV18 and TRBJ2-3): NAGVMQNPRHLVRRRGQEARLRCSPMKGHSHVYWYRQLPEEGLKFMVYLQKENIIDESGMPKERFSAEFPKEGPSILRIQQVVRGDSAAYFCASSPQGSGSTDTQYFGPGTRLTVL.

A few counts support this clone. The chain links TRBV29-1 to TRBJ1-5; 7 bases are shared with TRBD1. Germline assignment: CDR1 SQVTM and CDR2 ANQGSEA. The CDR3 length is 12 residues. The V and J ends lost 6 bases and 5 bases, in that order; junction bases with no gene match: 4. The CDR3 loop is CSVATGDQPQHF. The CDR3, as DNA: TGCAGCGTCGCTACAGGGGATCAGCCCCAGCATTTT.

The rearrangement joins TRBV27 to TRBJ2-3; the D gene is possibly TRBD1 (6 bases). Germline V CDR1 and CDR2: MNHEY, SMNVEV (reference sequence). The CDR3 has 13 residues. The V and J ends lost 1 base and 4 bases respectively, with 6 bases between them. The CDR3 spells CASSLYRADTQYF. DNA for the CDR3: TGTGCCAGCAGTTTATACAGGGCAGATACGCAGTATTTT.

This rearrangement joins TRBV7-7 to TRBJ1-3; D is ambiguous. This CDR3 is built from 13 residues. Trimming pared 2 bases from V and 2 bases from J, leaving 4 bases between. Looked up from germline, CDR1 is SSHAT and CDR2 is FNYEAQ (reference sequence). In DNA form, the CDR3 reads TGTGCCAGCAGCTTAAACACTGGAAACACCATATATTTT. The encoded protein is CASSLNTGNTIYF.